Each of the 6 T cell receptor beta chains below was sequenced from the same sample in a study of molecular identifiers for immune sequencing clone quantification. TCRdb independently ran MiXCR on the PCR reads; one entry per CDR3 protein. The data show 400,000 to 600,000 distinct CDR3 sequences, 25% seen once. Sequenced sample: naive CD8+ T cells from blood, with Jurkat cell RNA spiked in. The sample's subset: FACS-sorted CD8+CD4-CCR7+CD45RA+ naive T cells. Receptors originate from a human donor in good health. Some libraries in this study had Jurkat cell RNA spiked in.

This clonotype occurred a few times. The chain combines TRBV7-2 with TRBJ2-7, with 10 bases that match TRBD2. Germline trimming cut 5 bases from V and 3 bases from J; bases unmatched to any gene: 13. Germline-derived CDR1 and CDR2 are SGHTA and FQGNSA. The CDR3 consists of 17 residues. CDR3 in DNA: TGTGCCAGCAGCCCCCCCGCTAGCGGGAGCTTGTTCTACGAGCAGTACTTC. It codes for CASSPPASGSLFYEQYF.

This clonotype was counted many times. The genes are TRBV12-3 or TRBV12-4 and TRBJ2-5; D might be TRBD1 (5 bases). The CDR3 runs 14 residues. V was trimmed by 5 bases and J by 0 bases, leaving 10 bases between them. Here the CDR3 reads CASSTDRNQETQYF. For the CDR3, the DNA is TGTGCCAGCAGTACCGACAGAAACCAAGAGACCCAGTACTTC.

This clonotype was detected only a few times. The V call is TRBV5-4, the J call TRBJ2-7, with D possibly matching TRBD2 (6 bases). V was pared by 1 base and J by 2 bases, with 19 bases between. CDR3 length equals 17 residues. Germline values: CDR1 SGHNT, CDR2 YYREEE (reference sequence). CDR3 DNA: TGTGCCAGCAGCTTGAGTATTAGCGGAACGGGTGCCTACGAGCAGTACTTC. This gives the protein CASSLSISGTGAYEQYF.

Only a few counts were recorded for this clonotype. The chain couples TRBV30 to TRBJ1-1, with D tentatively TRBD1 (5 bases). CDR1 is GTSNPN, CDR2 SVGIG, per germline (reference sequence). Trimming left V 1 base short and J 3 bases short, with 15 bases between. The CDR3 is 15 residues long. The chain's CDR3 is CAWSASLTGYTEAFF. The CDR3, as DNA: TGTGCCTGGAGTGCTTCCCTCACAGGCTACACTGAAGCTTTCTTT.

CDR3 sequence (DNA): TGTGCCAGCAGTGTTACCGGCGGGGCGAACACCGGGGAGCTGTTTTTT. Protein product: CASSVTGGANTGELFF. The chain joins TRBV2 to TRBJ2-2, with TRBD2 as a possible D gene (6 bases). The CDR3 has 16 amino acids. CDR1 is SNHLY and CDR2 is FYNNEI in the germline V gene. The V end lost 4 bases, the J end lost 0 bases, and 12 bases lay between the germline ends.

This clonotype was counted a few times. The chain combines TRBV5-4 with TRBJ1-1, with no clear D. The germline V gene has CDR1 SGHNT and CDR2 YYREEE (reference sequence). CDR3 length: 15 amino acids. V was clipped by 1 base and J by 1 base, with 11 bases between them. In DNA form, the CDR3 reads TGTGCCAGCAGCTTGTTTTCGGGCCAGAACACTGAAGCTTTCTTT. As protein: CASSLFSGQNTEAFF. Looking up the rest from reference TRBV5-4 and TRBJ1-1 gives the full variable domain: ETGVTQSPTHLIKTRGQQVTLRCSSQSGHNTVSWYQQALGQGPQFIFQYYREEENGRGNFPPRFSGLQFPNYSSELNVNALELDDSALYLCASSLFSGQNTEAFFGQGTRLTVV.